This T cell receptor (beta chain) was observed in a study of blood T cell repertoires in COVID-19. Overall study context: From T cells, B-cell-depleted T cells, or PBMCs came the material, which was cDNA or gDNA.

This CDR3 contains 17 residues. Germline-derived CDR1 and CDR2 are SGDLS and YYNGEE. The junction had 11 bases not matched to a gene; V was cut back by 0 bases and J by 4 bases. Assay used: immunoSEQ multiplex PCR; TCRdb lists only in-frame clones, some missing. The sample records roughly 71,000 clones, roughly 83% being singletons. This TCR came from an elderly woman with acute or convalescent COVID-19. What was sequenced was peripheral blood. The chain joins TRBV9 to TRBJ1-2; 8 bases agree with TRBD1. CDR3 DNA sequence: TGTGCCAGCAGCGTAGGCGCGCAGGGGGCGAAGATCTATGGCTACACCTTC. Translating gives CASSVGAQGAKIYGYTF.